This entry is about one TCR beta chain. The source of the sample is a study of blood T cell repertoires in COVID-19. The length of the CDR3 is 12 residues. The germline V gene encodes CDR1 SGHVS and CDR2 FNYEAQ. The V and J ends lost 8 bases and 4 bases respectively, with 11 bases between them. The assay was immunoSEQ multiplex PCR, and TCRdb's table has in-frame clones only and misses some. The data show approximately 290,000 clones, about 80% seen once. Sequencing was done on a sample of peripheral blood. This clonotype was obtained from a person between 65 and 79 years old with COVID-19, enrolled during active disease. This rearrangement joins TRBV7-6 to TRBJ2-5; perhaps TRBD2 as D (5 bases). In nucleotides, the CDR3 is TGTGCCAGCGGTAATGGAGGAGAGACCCAGTACTTC. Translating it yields CASGNGGETQYF. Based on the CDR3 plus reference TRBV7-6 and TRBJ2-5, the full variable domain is GAGVSQSPRYKVTKRGQDVALRCDPISGHVSLYWYRQALGQGPEFLTYFNYEAQQDKSGLPNDRFSAERPEGSISTLTIQRTEQRDSAMYRCASGNGGETQYFGPGTRLLVL.